Reported below is one T cell receptor beta chain. The antigen remains undetermined. This record belongs to a study of tumor and adjacent non-tumor tissue in lung cancer. Study-wide context: The cohort had 12 to 13 adenocarcinoma, a couple of squamous cell and 1 small cell patients. Each sample yielded 4 million to 4.5 million productive TCRbeta reads on average. Whole-study findings and limits: Top 100 clones took a larger repertoire share in normal lung.

RNA was extracted from bulk tissue without any cell sorting. The normal lung tissue was taken more than 3 cm from the tumor edge. Donors were chemotherapy-naive, newly diagnosed lung cancer surgical patients in China, August–late 2014. A modified ARM-PCR protocol with three rounds of nested PCR amplified TCRbeta. TCRdb passed the multiplex PCR reads through MiXCR, listing each CDR3 protein once. The table shows fewer than 100,000 distinct CDR3 sequences, with more than 75% occurring only once. The sample taken for sequencing was distant non-tumor lung tissue. The receptor was derived from a woman aged 45-65 years with non-small cell lung cancer.

The CDR3, as DNA: TGTGGCGGCAGCCCTGACAATAATAACTATGGCTACACCTTC. Amino acids: CGGSPDNNNYGYTF. The genes are TRBV4-2 and TRBJ1-2, with D unclear. The CDR3 consists of 14 residues. Germline V gene lookup returns CDR1 LGHNA and CDR2 YNFKEQ.